This T cell receptor beta chain was sequenced for a study of OX40 agonist ivuxolimab in advanced cancers. Some clones are missing from TCRdb's copy, which holds only in-frame ones; the method was immunoSEQ multiplex PCR. The data contain around 29,000 clones, over 75% of them singletons. The V end lost 2 bases, the J end lost 6 bases, and 14 bases lay between the germline ends. In germline, CDR1 is MNHEY, CDR2 SMNVEV (reference sequence). This CDR3 has 14 residues. The sequenced sample was CD4+ or CD8+ T cells sorted from blood, obtained in a trial of the OX40 agonist ivuxolimab. The TCR sequence derives from an adult with an advanced solid tumor such as melanoma, head and neck, liver or kidney cancer. The V call is TRBV27, the J call TRBJ2-7; D is undetermined. The CDR3 nucleotides read TGTGCCAGCAGTTTACGGCCTGTCGGCGGCGAGCAGTACTTC. Its protein is CASSLRPVGGEQYF.